Below are 12 T cell receptor beta chains sequenced from a single sample in a study of early T cells in non-severe SARS-CoV-2 infection. TCRdb ran MiXCR on the 5' RACE reads and lists one entry per CDR3 protein. The sample records some 96,000 distinct CDR3 sequences, about 10% being singletons. The sample consisted of whole blood, taken at baseline. The receptors originated from an adult who was a healthcare worker with PCR-confirmed SARS-CoV-2 infection or an uninfected control (not recorded which).

The table lists this clonotype with a count of one. V is TRBV6-2 or TRBV6-3 and J is TRBJ1-1; D unresolved. The V gene lost 7 bases and the J gene lost 1 base, with 10 bases spanning the gap. The CDR3 has 13 amino acids. Per germline, CDR1 MNHEY and CDR2 SVGEGT. The CDR3 loop is CASNLGANTEAFF. The CDR3 DNA is TGTGCCAGCAACTTAGGAGCGAACACTGAAGCTTTCTTT.

This clonotype was seen a handful of times. The chain recombines TRBV19 with TRBJ1-1, with 10 positions matching TRBD1. V shed 7 bases, J shed 7 bases, and the junction held 6 bases outside the gene matches. CDR3 size: 13 residues. The V gene's germline CDR1 is LNHDA and CDR2 SQIVND (reference sequence). CDR3 nucleotides: TGTGCCAGTACCCTTGGGACAGGGGTTGAAGCTTTCTTT. Translation gives CASTLGTGVEAFF. Using reference TRBV19 and TRBJ1-1 for the parts outside the CDR3, the full variable domain is DGGITQSPKYLFRKEGQNVTLSCEQNLNHDAMYWYRQDPGQGLRLIYYSQIVNDFQKGDIAEGYSVSREKKESFPLTVTSAQKNPTAFYLCASTLGTGVEAFFGQGTRLTVV.

J is TRBJ1-6 and V is TRBV5-1; D is unclear. The CDR3 is 15 amino acids. V was clipped by 0 bases and J by 10 bases, with 14 bases between them. Per the germline V gene, CDR1 is SGHRS and CDR2 is YFSETQ. The CDR3 here is CASSLEGLPESPLHF. The CDR3 DNA reads as TGCGCCAGCAGCTTGGAAGGACTGCCTGAATCACCCCTCCACTTT.

This chain connects TRBV6-5 to TRBJ1-2; D is unresolved. The CDR3 runs 13 residues. With 0 bases removed from V and 5 bases from J, the gap between germline ends came to 7 bases. Germline V gene data show CDR1 as MNHEY and CDR2 as SVGAGI. Here the CDR3 DNA reads TGTGCCAGCAGTTACTCCGCGACGTATGGCTACACCTTC. Its translation is CASSYSATYGYTF.

The gene calls are TRBV4-1 and TRBJ1-1, with D hard to call. CDR3 length: 15 residues. Germline CDR1 reads MGHRA; CDR2 reads YSYEKL. Trimming stripped 3 bases from V and 6 bases from J, with 17 bases between. CDR3 in DNA: TGCGCCAGCAGCCATTTTGATTTGGGAAACTCTGAAGCTTTCTTT. It encodes CASSHFDLGNSEAFF.

This chain links TRBV6-2 or TRBV6-3 with TRBJ2-7, with D possibly being TRBD1 or TRBD2 (5 bases each). This CDR3 has 16 residues. Germline V gene lookup returns CDR1 MNHEY and CDR2 SVGEGT. The ends were cut back, 2 bases at V and 0 bases at J, with 14 bases in the middle. CDR3: CASSYAGTASSYEQYF. CDR3 nucleotides: TGTGCCAGCAGTTACGCCGGGACGGCCAGCTCCTACGAGCAGTACTTC.

The chain couples TRBV20-1 to TRBJ2-5, with unresolved D. This CDR3 has 12 residues. Trimming removed 2 bases from V and 2 bases from J, with 6 bases in between. CDR1 and CDR2 from the germline V gene are DFQATT and SNEGSKA (reference sequence). The CDR3 region is CSARSRQETQYF. The CDR3 region has the DNA TGCAGTGCTAGAAGTAGACAAGAGACCCAGTACTTC.

There are a few counts of this clonotype. This sequence joins TRBV13 and TRBJ2-1; TRBD2 agrees at 13 bases. The V gene end was trimmed by 1 base and the J gene end by 3 bases; junction bases not matched to a gene: 9. Germline CDR1 reads PRHDT; CDR2 reads FYEKMQ (reference sequence). This CDR3 contains 19 residues. Here the CDR3 DNA reads TGTGCCAGCAGCTTAGATGTACCGGGACTAGCGGGAATCTACAATGAGCAGTTCTTC. This codes for CASSLDVPGLAGIYNEQFF. The variable domain in full, completed from reference TRBV13 and TRBJ2-1, reads AAGVIQSPRHLIKEKRETATLKCYPIPRHDTVYWYQQGPGQDPQFLISFYEKMQSDKGSIPDRFSAQQFSDYHSELNMSSLELGDSALYFCASSLDVPGLAGIYNEQFFGPGTRLTVL.

This clonotype has a handful of counts. The chain recombines TRBV6-5 with TRBJ2-1; D might be TRBD1 or TRBD2, each matching 5 bases. Germline V lookup: CDR1 MNHEY, CDR2 SVGAGI. Trimming cost V 6 bases and J 8 bases, with 17 bases left between them. This CDR3 comprises 14 residues. This CDR3 is CASSTRDLGDEQFF. The CDR3 region has the DNA TGTGCCAGCAGCACCCGGGACCTGGGGGATGAGCAGTTCTTC.

This chain links TRBV6-5 with TRBJ2-3; D not resolved. The CDR3 is 14 amino acids. V gave up 2 bases and J gave up 2 bases, with 8 bases separating them. Germline CDR1 reads MNHEY; CDR2 reads SVGAGI. The CDR3 loop reads CASSYGHNTDTQYF. The CDR3 DNA sequence: TGTGCCAGCAGTTACGGGCACAACACAGATACGCAGTATTTT.

This chain joins TRBV7-2 and TRBJ2-7, with unresolved D. Per germline, CDR1 SGHTA and CDR2 FQGNSA. The CDR3 length is 14 residues. V was cut by 5 bases and J by 0 bases, with 11 bases left in between. DNA of the CDR3: TGTGCCAGCAGCCTCGGAGACTTCTCCTACGAGCAGTACTTC. Protein product: CASSLGDFSYEQYF.

This clonotype was detected ten times or more. This chain connects TRBV6-2 or TRBV6-3 to TRBJ1-1; D gene ambiguous. The germline gives CDR1 MNHEY, CDR2 SVGEGT. The germline V and J ends were trimmed by 6 bases and 0 bases, with 8 bases remaining between them. This CDR3 is 13 amino acids long. The CDR3 here is CASRDTLNTEAFF. In DNA, the CDR3 is TGTGCCAGCAGAGACACTTTGAACACTGAAGCTTTCTTT.